A selection of T cell receptor beta chains follows, all from one sample in a study of beta chain features in type 1 diabetes. The data were produced by immunoSEQ multiplex PCR, yet TCRdb's version contains in-frame clones alone and is incomplete. The repertoire holds about 650,000 clones, with 12% as singletons. Source material: naive CD4+ T cells from blood. Source of these receptors: a man between 25 and 39 years old with type 1 diabetes. Both conserved end residues are part of each CDR3. Each record gives: CDR3 DNA, CDR3 protein, V gene, clone size, J gene, D gene, CDR3 length. A D gene is named only where the DNA matches it firmly. Expanded clones get a size class; other rows say once, few or many, or leave the size out.

CDR3 DNA: TGTGCCAGCAGTGGACAGGACTATGGCTACACCTTC; CDR3 protein: CASSGQDYGYTF; V gene: TRBV2; clone size: NA; J gene: TRBJ1-2; D gene: NA; CDR3 length: 12
CDR3 DNA: TGTGCGGTCCGGGGGCCGAACACTGAAGCTTTCTTT; CDR3 protein: CAVRGPNTEAFF; V gene: TRBV2; clone size: few; J gene: TRBJ1-1; D gene: NA; CDR3 length: 12
CDR3 DNA: TGTGCCAGCAGCTTAGTTGGCAGCTCCTACAATGAGCAGTTCTTC; CDR3 protein: CASSLVGSSYNEQFF; V gene: TRBV7-9; clone size: few; J gene: TRBJ2-1; D gene: NA; CDR3 length: 15
CDR3 DNA: TGTGCCAGCAGTGAAGATATGGGGTTTAGTTCACCCCTCCACTTT; CDR3 protein: CASSEDMGFSSPLHF; V gene: TRBV2; clone size: NA; J gene: TRBJ1-6; D gene: NA; CDR3 length: 15
CDR3 DNA: TGTGCCTGGAGGGCAGCCCAATGGAACTACGAGCAGTACTTC; CDR3 protein: CAWRAAQWNYEQYF; V gene: TRBV30; clone size: NA; J gene: TRBJ2-7; D gene: NA; CDR3 length: 14
CDR3 DNA: TGTGCCAGCACACAGAACTCTGGGGCCAACGTCCTGACTTTC; CDR3 protein: CASTQNSGANVLTF; V gene: TRBV25-1; clone size: few; J gene: TRBJ2-6; D gene: NA; CDR3 length: 14
CDR3 DNA: TGTGCCTGTGAGGACAAACTAACTGGGGGCTACACCTTC; CDR3 protein: CACEDKLTGGYTF; V gene: TRBV30; clone size: few; J gene: TRBJ1-2; D gene: NA; CDR3 length: 13
CDR3 DNA: TGTGCCAGCAGCTTAGGAATACCGGGGAAGGGTTCACCCCTCCACTTT; CDR3 protein: CASSLGIPGKGSPLHF; V gene: TRBV7-2; clone size: NA; J gene: TRBJ1-6; D gene: NA; CDR3 length: 16
CDR3 DNA: TGTGCCAGCAGCCCTAGTTGGACTAGCGGCTCCTACAATGAGCAGTTCTTC; CDR3 protein: CASSPSWTSGSYNEQFF; V gene: TRBV7-9; clone size: few; J gene: TRBJ2-1; D gene: TRBD2; CDR3 length: 17
CDR3 DNA: TGTGCCAGCAGCCCTGGTTCTAGCGGGGACCCCAATGAGCAGTTCTTC; CDR3 protein: CASSPGSSGDPNEQFF; V gene: TRBV4-2; clone size: NA; J gene: TRBJ2-1; D gene: TRBD2; CDR3 length: 16
CDR3 DNA: TGTGCCAGCAGCCAAGATTTGGCGGGGCCCACAGATACGCAGTATTTT; CDR3 protein: CASSQDLAGPTDTQYF; V gene: TRBV4-2; clone size: NA; J gene: TRBJ2-3; D gene: NA; CDR3 length: 16
CDR3 DNA: TGTGCCATCAGTCTAGCGGGGGATCAAGAGACCCAGTACTTC; CDR3 protein: CAISLAGDQETQYF; V gene: TRBV10-3; clone size: NA; J gene: TRBJ2-5; D gene: TRBD2; CDR3 length: 14
CDR3 DNA: TGTGCCAGCAGTTTGGGCCCGGGAGATACGCAGTATTTT; CDR3 protein: CASSLGPGDTQYF; V gene: TRBV27; clone size: few; J gene: TRBJ2-3; D gene: NA; CDR3 length: 13
CDR3 DNA: TGTGCCAGCAGCGAAACCAGCGGTTCTGGGGAGACCCAGTACTTC; CDR3 protein: CASSETSGSGETQYF; V gene: TRBV9; clone size: few; J gene: TRBJ2-5; D gene: NA; CDR3 length: 15
CDR3 DNA: TGTGCCAGCAGTTCTCACCGGGACGTCCGTAAGTACTTC; CDR3 protein: CASSSHRDVRKYF; V gene: TRBV28; clone size: few; J gene: TRBJ2-7; D gene: NA; CDR3 length: 13
CDR3 DNA: TGTGCCAGCAGCTTAGCTCTGACAGACAATCAGCCCCAGCATTTT; CDR3 protein: CASSLALTDNQPQHF; V gene: TRBV7-2; clone size: NA; J gene: TRBJ1-5; D gene: NA; CDR3 length: 15
CDR3 DNA: TGTGCCAGCAGCTTGACGGGATTTAATGAAAAACTGTTTTTT; CDR3 protein: CASSLTGFNEKLFF; V gene: TRBV7-8; clone size: NA; J gene: TRBJ1-4; D gene: NA; CDR3 length: 14
CDR3 DNA: TGTGCCAGCAGCTTAGGTGCGCCAGGGGTGCATGAGCAGTTCTTC; CDR3 protein: CASSLGAPGVHEQFF; V gene: TRBV7-2; clone size: few; J gene: TRBJ2-1; D gene: NA; CDR3 length: 15
CDR3 DNA: TGTGCCAGCAGTACGCCCAGGTGGGCCTCGTATTACGAGCAGTACTTC; CDR3 protein: CASSTPRWASYYEQYF; V gene: TRBV11-2; clone size: NA; J gene: TRBJ2-7; D gene: NA; CDR3 length: 16
CDR3 DNA: TGTGCCAGCAGTTACTCGGGGCAGATGAACTATGGCTACACCTTC; CDR3 protein: CASSYSGQMNYGYTF; V gene: TRBV6-5; clone size: few; J gene: TRBJ1-2; D gene: NA; CDR3 length: 15
CDR3 DNA: TGTGCCAGCAGCTTAGAGTTCCAGCGGGGTATCCATGAGCAGTTCTTC; CDR3 protein: CASSLEFQRGIHEQFF; V gene: TRBV7-9; clone size: NA; J gene: TRBJ2-1; D gene: TRBD2; CDR3 length: 16
CDR3 DNA: TGTGCCACCAGCAGCAATAACTATGGCTACACCTTC; CDR3 protein: CATSSNNYGYTF; V gene: TRBV15; clone size: NA; J gene: TRBJ1-2; D gene: NA; CDR3 length: 12
CDR3 DNA: TGTGCCAGCAGCCGAACATATACAACAGGGGCTGGAAACACCATATATTTT; CDR3 protein: CASSRTYTTGAGNTIYF; V gene: TRBV7-9; clone size: NA; J gene: TRBJ1-3; D gene: TRBD1; CDR3 length: 17
CDR3 DNA: TGTGCCAGCAGCCCTACTCATCGCTACGAGCAGTACTTC; CDR3 protein: CASSPTHRYEQYF; V gene: TRBV6-5; clone size: few; J gene: TRBJ2-7; D gene: NA; CDR3 length: 13
CDR3 DNA: TGTGCCAGCTCACCGGAGCGTACCTTGTACCAAGAGACCCAGTACTTC; CDR3 protein: CASSPERTLYQETQYF; V gene: TRBV18; clone size: few; J gene: TRBJ2-5; D gene: NA; CDR3 length: 16
CDR3 DNA: TGTGCCAGCAGCCCCCAAGCCCGTGAAGCTTTCTTT; CDR3 protein: CASSPQAREAFF; V gene: TRBV7-9; clone size: NA; J gene: TRBJ1-1; D gene: NA; CDR3 length: 12
CDR3 DNA: TGTGCCAGCAGCTCTACTCAGGCACTAGCCAAAAACATTCAGTACTTC; CDR3 protein: CASSSTQALAKNIQYF; V gene: TRBV7-2; clone size: many; J gene: TRBJ2-4; D gene: NA; CDR3 length: 16
CDR3 DNA: TGTGCCAGCTCACCAACCGCCCTAAGCTCCTACAATGAGCAGTTCTTC; CDR3 protein: CASSPTALSSYNEQFF; V gene: TRBV18; clone size: few; J gene: TRBJ2-1; D gene: NA; CDR3 length: 16
CDR3 DNA: TGCGCCAGCAGCTTCGGGACAGGGGGAAACACCATATATTTT; CDR3 protein: CASSFGTGGNTIYF; V gene: TRBV5-1; clone size: NA; J gene: TRBJ1-3; D gene: TRBD1; CDR3 length: 14
CDR3 DNA: TGTGCCAGTAGTGCCCCCGGGGAGCTGTTTTTT; CDR3 protein: CASSAPGELFF; V gene: TRBV19; clone size: NA; J gene: TRBJ2-2; D gene: NA; CDR3 length: 11
CDR3 DNA: TGTGCCAGTAGTATAGGACTAGCAGGGGAGACCCAGTACTTC; CDR3 protein: CASSIGLAGETQYF; V gene: TRBV19; clone size: NA; J gene: TRBJ2-5; D gene: TRBD2; CDR3 length: 14
CDR3 DNA: TGCGCCAGCAGCTTGGTAGGCCTCGGGTCCTACAATGAGCAGTTCTTC; CDR3 protein: CASSLVGLGSYNEQFF; V gene: TRBV5-1; clone size: NA; J gene: TRBJ2-1; D gene: NA; CDR3 length: 16
CDR3 DNA: TGTGCCAGCAGTTTCCCGGGACAGGGGTACGAGCAGTACTTC; CDR3 protein: CASSFPGQGYEQYF; V gene: TRBV28; clone size: NA; J gene: TRBJ2-7; D gene: TRBD1; CDR3 length: 14
CDR3 DNA: TGTGCCAGCAGCTTAGTAGCCCAGGAGGGCCCCTACAATGAGCAGTTCTTC; CDR3 protein: CASSLVAQEGPYNEQFF; V gene: TRBV7-2; clone size: NA; J gene: TRBJ2-1; D gene: NA; CDR3 length: 17
CDR3 DNA: TGCAGCGCCCAACCCGGGCTCAGGAGGGAAGCTTTCTTT; CDR3 protein: CSAQPGLRREAFF; V gene: TRBV29-1; clone size: few; J gene: TRBJ1-1; D gene: NA; CDR3 length: 13
CDR3 DNA: TGTGCCAGCGCCGAGGAAGCGGGGGACCAAGAGACCCAGTACTTC; CDR3 protein: CASAEEAGDQETQYF; V gene: TRBV7-2; clone size: few; J gene: TRBJ2-5; D gene: TRBD2; CDR3 length: 15
CDR3 DNA: TGTGCCAGCAGCCTAACACAGGGGGCGCGGACTGAAGCTTTCTTT; CDR3 protein: CASSLTQGARTEAFF; V gene: TRBV5-8; clone size: NA; J gene: TRBJ1-1; D gene: TRBD1; CDR3 length: 15